A selection of T cell receptor beta chains follows, all from one sample in a study of T-cell reconstitution after alpha-beta-depleted transplantation in children. TCRdb processed the PCR reads anew with MiXCR; each CDR3 protein has one entry. The sample has about 58,000 distinct CDR3 sequences; approximately 43% are singletons. The specimen was PBMCs, mostly from graft donor cells, collected 360 days after TCRalphabeta/CD19-depleted stem cell transplant. The source of these receptors is a male patient younger than 18 who had a stem cell transplant for acute lymphoblastic leukemia, so the T cells may come from the graft donor. The CDR3 runs from the conserved cysteine through the conserved F or W. Each record gives: CDR3 length, D gene, J gene, clone size, V gene, CDR3 protein, CDR3 DNA. The D gene is left open where the match is weak. Not every row has a clone size; where given, it reads once, few, many or a size class.

14,.,TRBJ1-3,.,TRBV20-1,CSATVRGPGNTIYF,TGCAGTGCTACCGTTAGGGGACCTGGAAACACCATATATTTT
15,TRBD2,TRBJ2-1,few,TRBV20-1,CSARDPGLGGNEQFF,TGCAGTGCTAGAGATCCGGGACTAGGAGGGAATGAGCAGTTCTTC
16,.,TRBJ2-2,.,TRBV12-3/TRBV12-4,CASSLTAGLHTGELFF,TGTGCCAGCAGTTTAACGGCAGGTCTTCACACCGGGGAGCTGTTTTTT
15,.,TRBJ2-7,.,TRBV20-1,CSARDLQGVSYEQYF,TGCAGTGCTAGAGATCTACAGGGAGTATCCTACGAGCAGTACTTC
15,TRBD1,TRBJ2-7,.,TRBV28,CASTPPGTALYEQYF,TGTGCCAGCACCCCCCCTGGGACAGCCCTATACGAGCAGTACTTC
13,.,TRBJ1-6,.,TRBV15,CATRRGGNSPLHF,TGTGCCACCAGGAGGGGGGGGAATTCACCCCTCCACTTT
16,.,TRBJ1-1,.,TRBV7-9,CASSLELWAPSSEAFF,TGTGCCAGCAGCTTAGAGCTTTGGGCCCCAAGCTCCGAGGCTTTCTTT
17,.,TRBJ2-1,.,TRBV24-1,CATSDPVWGGHENGQFF,TGTGCCACCAGTGACCCGGTCTGGGGCGGGCACGAGAATGGGCAGTTCTTC
15,TRBD1,TRBJ2-2,.,TRBV5-1,CASSFRDRNTGELFF,TGCGCCAGCAGCTTCCGGGACAGGAACACCGGGGAGCTGTTTTTT
17,.,TRBJ2-1,few,TRBV4-3,CASSQDDYPSSYNEQFF,TGCGCCAGCAGCCAAGACGACTATCCAAGCTCCTACAATGAGCAGTTCTTC
12,.,TRBJ2-5,few,TRBV7-9,CASSSLQETQYF,TGTGCCAGCAGCTCCCTCCAAGAGACCCAGTACTTC
15,TRBD1,TRBJ1-5,once,TRBV12-3/TRBV12-4,CASSRTDRGNQPQHF,TGTGCCAGCAGTAGAACCGACAGGGGCAATCAGCCCCAGCATTTT
11,.,TRBJ1-1,few,TRBV3-1,CASSQSSEAFF,TGTGCCAGCAGCCAAAGCTCTGAAGCTTTCTTT
13,TRBD2,TRBJ2-7,.,TRBV20-1,CSVVGGSSYEQYF,TGCAGTGTGGTGGGCGGGAGCTCCTACGAGCAGTACTTC
15,.,TRBJ1-5,.,TRBV15,CATSSDANSNQPQHF,TGTGCCACCAGCAGCGATGCAAATAGCAATCAGCCCCAGCATTTT
13,.,TRBJ2-5,few,TRBV12-3/TRBV12-4,CASSLRLQETQYF,TGTGCCAGCAGTTTACGCTTACAAGAGACCCAGTACTTC
10,.,TRBJ1-2,few,TRBV29-1,CSVEEDGYTF,TGCAGCGTTGAAGAGGATGGCTACACCTTC
15,TRBD1,TRBJ2-7,few,TRBV6-2/TRBV6-3,CASSLGQPLSYEQYF,TGTGCCAGCAGTCTGGGACAGCCACTCTCCTACGAGCAGTACTTC
15,TRBD1,TRBJ1-2,few,TRBV12-3/TRBV12-4,CASSTSGQGNYGYTF,TGTGCCAGCAGCACCTCCGGACAGGGGAATTATGGCTACACCTTC
16,.,TRBJ2-1,.,TRBV25-1,CASSPLSGLQMDEQFF,TGTGCCAGCAGTCCCCTAAGCGGCCTCCAGATGGATGAGCAGTTCTTC
17,TRBD1,TRBJ2-3,.,TRBV24-1,CATSGDRGPSSTDTQYF,TGTGCCACCAGTGGGGACAGGGGCCCGTCGAGCACAGATACGCAGTATTTT
14,.,TRBJ2-7,few,TRBV12-3/TRBV12-4,CASGPHPLSYEQYF,TGTGCCAGCGGTCCTCACCCCCTCTCCTACGAGCAGTACTTC
16,TRBD2,TRBJ2-7,.,TRBV11-2,CASSLGLAGDGYEQYF,TGTGCCAGCAGCTTAGGGCTAGCGGGAGACGGCTACGAGCAGTACTTC
18,TRBD1,TRBJ1-5,.,TRBV6-1,CASSRDRDIEGPNQPQHF,TGTGCCAGCAGCCGGGACAGGGATATTGAAGGGCCCAATCAGCCCCAGCATTTT
14,.,TRBJ2-5,.,TRBV3-1,CASRRTERQETQYF,TGTGCCAGCAGGAGGACAGAACGGCAAGAGACCCAGTACTTC
13,.,TRBJ2-7,.,TRBV29-1,CSVGQDTTYEQYF,TGCAGCGTTGGACAGGACACGACCTACGAGCAGTACTTC
10,.,TRBJ2-1,.,TRBV20-1,CSAGGGGQFF,TGCAGTGCCGGGGGCGGAGGGCAGTTCTTC
17,TRBD2,TRBJ2-1,few,TRBV6-2/TRBV6-3,CARKWGLAGVRYNEQFF,TGTGCCAGGAAGTGGGGTCTAGCGGGAGTACGCTACAATGAGCAGTTCTTC
18,TRBD2,TRBJ2-1,few,TRBV18,CASSPPWDRTSGRDEQFF,TGTGCCAGCTCACCACCGTGGGATAGGACTAGCGGGAGGGATGAGCAGTTCTTC
16,TRBD2,TRBJ2-3,.,TRBV6-1,CASSLRLAGGSDTQYF,TGTGCCAGCAGTCTCCGACTAGCGGGGGGGTCAGATACGCAGTATTTT
14,.,TRBJ2-7,.,TRBV7-2,CASYEGAGTYEQYF,TGTGCCAGCTACGAAGGGGCAGGGACCTACGAGCAGTACTTC
15,.,TRBJ2-2,.,TRBV9,CASSVVQANTGELFF,TGTGCCAGCAGCGTAGTCCAGGCTAACACCGGGGAGCTGTTTTTT
18,.,TRBJ2-1,few,TRBV11-1,CASSSTFVTFSSYNEQFF,TGTGCCAGCAGCTCGACTTTTGTGACTTTTAGCTCCTACAATGAGCAGTTCTTC
18,TRBD2,TRBJ2-3,few,TRBV7-6,CASSLVLAGLALTDTQYF,TGTGCCAGCAGCTTAGTACTAGCGGGGCTTGCCCTCACAGATACGCAGTATTTT
15,TRBD2,TRBJ2-2,.,TRBV7-8,CASSQREGNTGELFF,TGTGCCAGCAGCCAGCGGGAGGGAAACACCGGGGAGCTGTTTTTT
12,.,TRBJ2-2,many,TRBV29-1,CSVEDQDGELFF,TGCAGCGTTGAAGATCAAGACGGGGAGCTGTTTTTT
14,TRBD2,TRBJ2-3,many,TRBV12-3/TRBV12-4,CASSFSGGTDTQYF,TGTGCCAGCAGTTTCAGCGGGGGCACAGATACGCAGTATTTT
13,.,TRBJ2-5,.,TRBV5-6,CASSLVGTKTQYF,TGTGCCAGCAGCTTGGTCGGGACGAAGACCCAGTACTTC
12,TRBD1,TRBJ2-7,few,TRBV29-1,CSATRGTYEQYF,TGCAGCGCGACCAGGGGGACCTACGAGCAGTACTTC
15,.,TRBJ2-2,.,TRBV4-3,CASSQGSGGTGELFF,TGCGCCAGCAGCCAAGGATCAGGAGGCACCGGGGAGCTGTTTTTT
16,TRBD1,TRBJ2-1,.,TRBV9,CASSPPTGASYNEQFF,TGTGCCAGCAGCCCGCCGACAGGGGCTTCCTACAATGAGCAGTTCTTC
16,.,TRBJ2-1,.,TRBV20-1,CSAGPFERSSYNEQFF,TGCAGTGCCGGACCGTTTGAGCGGAGCTCCTACAATGAGCAGTTCTTC
15,.,TRBJ1-5,few,TRBV5-1,CASSLEGGTNQPQHF,TGCGCCAGCAGCTTGGAGGGGGGGACCAATCAGCCCCAGCATTTT
14,.,TRBJ2-7,.,TRBV3-1,CASSQGGISYEQYF,TGTGCCAGCAGCCAAGGGGGCATTTCCTACGAGCAGTACTTC
17,.,TRBJ2-1,few,TRBV28,CASSSSLSARSYNEQFF,TGTGCCAGCAGTTCCTCTTTATCCGCCAGAAGCTACAATGAGCAGTTCTTC
17,TRBD1,TRBJ2-1,.,TRBV12-3/TRBV12-4,CASSLPRDREVRNEQFF,TGTGCCAGCAGTTTACCGCGGGACAGGGAGGTTCGCAATGAGCAGTTCTTC
13,.,TRBJ1-3,few,TRBV10-3,CAIRQAPGNTIYF,TGTGCCATCAGACAAGCGCCTGGAAACACCATATATTTT
21,TRBD1,TRBJ2-6,.,TRBV14,CASSPYRGDRGPPTGANVLTF,TGTGCCAGCAGCCCATACCGGGGGGACAGGGGTCCCCCAACTGGGGCCAACGTCCTGACTTTC
12,TRBD2,TRBJ2-7,.,TRBV27,CASSATSHEQYF,TGTGCCAGCAGTGCGACTAGCCACGAGCAGTACTTC